This is a list of T cell receptor beta chains from one sample in a study of radiotherapy plus CTLA-4 blockade in lung cancer. The repertoire was sequenced with immunoSEQ multiplex PCR; TCRdb's copy has only in-frame clones and lacks some. The data contain approximately 37,000 clones, about 74% of them singletons. The sequences come from peripheral blood, collected from a patient treated with radiotherapy plus ipilimumab. The receptor set was obtained from a human donor with non-small cell lung cancer who had stable disease on radiotherapy plus ipilimumab. Both conserved end residues are part of each CDR3. Fields, in order: V gene, J gene, CDR3 length, CDR3 protein.

TRBV19,TRBJ1-4,15,CASSMGGRPDEKLFF
TRBV11-2,TRBJ1-1,15,CASSLGGQGITEAFF
TRBV16,TRBJ1-1,13,CASSQSRAGEAFF
TRBV7-6,TRBJ2-5,14,CASRSGQGEETQYF
TRBV28,TRBJ2-2,15,CASSLPGTNTGELFF
TRBV5-6,TRBJ1-2,15,CASSFPGTGDHGYTF
TRBV5-4,TRBJ1-2,14,CASSLDQPRRGYTF
TRBV5-1,TRBJ1-5,15,CASSLVAGGNQPQHF
TRBV5-1,TRBJ2-1,14,CASSLFQGLDEQFF
TRBV14,TRBJ2-1,15,CASSQLEQGRNEQFF
TRBV7-8,TRBJ1-5,16,CASSLETVRGNQPQHF
TRBV4-1,TRBJ1-5,15,CASSQFPGQNQPQHF
TRBV6-1,TRBJ1-2,14,CASSSGTGIRGYTF
TRBV6-1,TRBJ1-3,20,CASSEIWQGVTFYSGNTIYF
TRBV7-9,TRBJ1-2,17,CASSLAGTGTVLYGYTF
TRBV7-3,TRBJ2-3,14,CASSLGSAADTQYF
TRBV19,TRBJ1-2,14,CASSVGRPGYGYTF
TRBV27,TRBJ2-2,14,CASGIGQGSGELFF
TRBV15,TRBJ2-1,18,CATSRDLAGGLSYNEQFF
TRBV14,TRBJ2-3,16,CASSHPGQGASDTQYF
TRBV28,TRBJ2-3,17,CASSSLLDGVRRGSQYF
TRBV12-5,TRBJ1-5,18,CASGLARTGGLSNQPQHF
TRBV5-6,TRBJ2-5,11,CASSFGGEQYF
TRBV2,TRBJ1-1,14,CASSAGERNTEAFF
TRBV6-5,TRBJ1-6,16,CASSYYQGLGSSPLHF